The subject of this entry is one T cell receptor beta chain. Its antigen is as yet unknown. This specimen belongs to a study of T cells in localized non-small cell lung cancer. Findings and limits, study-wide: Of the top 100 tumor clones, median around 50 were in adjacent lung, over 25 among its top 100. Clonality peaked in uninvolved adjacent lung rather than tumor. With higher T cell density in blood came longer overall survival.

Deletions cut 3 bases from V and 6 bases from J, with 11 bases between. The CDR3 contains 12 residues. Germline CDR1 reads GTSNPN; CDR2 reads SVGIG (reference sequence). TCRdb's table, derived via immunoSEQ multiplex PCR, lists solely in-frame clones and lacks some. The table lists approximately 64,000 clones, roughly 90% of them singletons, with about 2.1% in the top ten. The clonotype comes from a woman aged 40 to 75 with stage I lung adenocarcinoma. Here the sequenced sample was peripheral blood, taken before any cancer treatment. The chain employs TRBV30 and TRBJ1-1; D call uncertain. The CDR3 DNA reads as TGTGCCTGGAGCGGACCGGCCCCTGAAGCTTTCTTT. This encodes CAWSGPAPEAFF.